The entry that follows covers one T cell receptor beta chain sequence. The antigen is not known. Central memory, naive, regulatory and stem cell-like memory CD4+ cells were sorted by CD45RO/CCR7/CD25/CD127/CD95/CD27. The CDR3 contains 16 residues. Germline CDR1 MGHRA, CDR2 YSYEKL. Trimming pared 0 bases from V and 6 bases from J, leaving 15 bases between. This sample was included in a study of beta chain features in type 1 diabetes. Overall study results and limits: Within each of all four CD4+ subsets, Type 1 diabetes patients had TCRB CDR3s that were moderately but significantly shorter. Shorter templates might be favored by PCR, and equally so in patients and in controls. VDJ junctions sequenced from type 1 diabetes patients showed fewer insertions and more deletions.

Investigators reverse transcribed all isolated RNA, so they sequenced expressed TCRB transcripts. Several million reads were obtained on average from naive, central memory and regulatory T cell samples. TCRdb's table, derived via immunoSEQ multiplex PCR, lists solely in-frame clones and lacks some. Of some 44,000 clones listed, roughly 68% are singletons. The TCR comes from a woman aged 18-29 years with type 1 diabetes. The chain carries TRBV4-1 and TRBJ1-5, with no clear D. Input material: Tregs from blood. The DNA for the CDR3 is TGCGCCAGCAGCCAAGAATCGGGCTTAGCGATTCAGCCCCAGCATTTT. This sequence encodes CASSQESGLAIQPQHF.